This passage covers 18 T cell receptor beta chains from one sample sequenced in a study of beta chain features in type 1 diabetes. Expressed TCRB transcripts were sequenced after all isolated RNA was converted to cDNA. The assay was immunoSEQ multiplex PCR, and TCRdb's table has in-frame clones only and misses some. The sample shows hundreds of thousands of clones, roughly 16% of them seen only once. Sequencing was carried out using naive CD4+ T cells from blood. All receptors derive from a man aged 18 to 29 in good health.

This clone has a handful of counts. V gene TRBV28 combines with J gene TRBJ2-3; D gene uncertain. The CDR3 is 12 residues long. Germline assignment: CDR1 MDHEN and CDR2 SYDVKM. Trimming left V 8 bases short and J 2 bases short, with 8 bases between. CDR3 nucleotide sequence: TGTGCCAGCGCCCTGAACACAGATACGCAGTATTTT. Protein sequence: CASALNTDTQYF.

This clone was observed a handful of times. The chain is built from TRBV27 and TRBJ1-6, with D possibly TRBD1 on 5 matching bases. This CDR3 has 13 amino acids. Germline CDR1 reads MNHEY; CDR2 reads SMNVEV (reference sequence). V lost 5 bases to trimming and J lost 10 bases, with 12 bases between them. The CDR3 nucleotides read TGTGCCAGCAGTATCAGGGAAGGGTCACCCCTCCACTTT. Amino acids: CASSIREGSPLHF.

The chain uses TRBV9 and TRBJ2-1, with unresolved D. The CDR3 sequence is 15 residues long. Germline-derived CDR1 and CDR2 are SGDLS and YYNGEE. Trimming cost V 2 bases and J 6 bases, with 15 bases left between them. CDR3 DNA sequence: TGTGCCAGCAGCGTCTCTTCTAGGGTTTCCAATGAGCAGTTCTTC. Protein product: CASSVSSRVSNEQFF. The full variable domain, in which reference TRBV9 and TRBJ2-1 provide the parts outside the CDR3, is DSGVTQTPKHLITATGQRVTLRCSPRSGDLSVYWYQQSLDQGLQFLIQYYNGEERAKGNILERFSAQQFPDLHSELNLSSLELGDSALYFCASSVSSRVSNEQFFGPGTRLTVL.

In this sample, this clone turned up many times. This chain joins TRBV2 and TRBJ2-3; D gene uncertain. The ends were cut back, 0 bases at V and 2 bases at J, with 12 bases in the middle. The CDR3 runs 16 residues. Germline V lookup: CDR1 SNHLY, CDR2 FYNNEI. CDR3 in DNA: TGTGCCAGCAGTGAAGCGGGCACAGTCCCCACAGATACGCAGTATTTT. Amino acid sequence: CASSEAGTVPTDTQYF.

This clone was seen a few times. The gene calls are TRBV28 and TRBJ1-2; the D is unclear. V was clipped by 6 bases and J by 5 bases, with 4 bases between them. The length of the CDR3 is 10 residues. Looked up from germline, CDR1 is MDHEN and CDR2 is SYDVKM. The CDR3 sequence: CASREYGYTF. CDR3 nucleotide sequence: TGTGCCAGCAGAGAGTATGGCTACACCTTC.

J is TRBJ2-1 and V is TRBV4-1, with D maybe TRBD1 (6 bases). The CDR3 is made up of 15 amino acids. Germline CDR1 reads MGHRA; CDR2 reads YSYEKL. With 3 bases removed from V and 3 bases from J, the gap between germline ends came to 12 bases. CDR3 in DNA: TGCGCCAGCAGCCAGACAGGACGGGACTACAATGAGCAGTTCTTC. This encodes CASSQTGRDYNEQFF.

The gene calls are TRBV7-2 and TRBJ2-3; D uncertain. The germline CDR1 and CDR2 sequences are SGHTA and FQGNSA. The CDR3 runs to 12 residues. The ends were cut back, 8 bases at V and 5 bases at J, with 11 bases in the middle. In DNA, the CDR3 is TGTGCCAGCGGAGATTACGGAGATACGCAGTATTTT. Translated, it gives CASGDYGDTQYF.

V gene TRBV5-4 combines with J gene TRBJ2-1, with 8 positions matching TRBD2. The J segment lost 0 bases and the V segment lost 4 bases, leaving 6 bases of the junction unmatched. The germline CDR1 and CDR2 sequences are SGHNT and YYREEE (reference sequence). CDR3 size: 16 residues. The CDR3, as DNA: TGTGCCAGCAGCGTTAGCGGGGCCGGCTCCTACAATGAGCAGTTCTTC. This gives the protein CASSVSGAGSYNEQFF. The entire variable domain, with the rest obtained from reference TRBV5-4 and TRBJ2-1, is as follows: ETGVTQSPTHLIKTRGQQVTLRCSSQSGHNTVSWYQQALGQGPQFIFQYYREEENGRGNFPPRFSGLQFPNYSSELNVNALELDDSALYLCASSVSGAGSYNEQFFGPGTRLTVL.

This chain uses TRBV5-1 with TRBJ2-1; TRBD2 aligns across 7 bases. J was trimmed by 1 base and V by 7 bases; bases with no gene match: 5. Germline assignment: CDR1 SGHRS and CDR2 YFSETQ. This CDR3 has 14 amino acids. The CDR3 nucleotides read TGCGCCAGCGGGGGGGACGCATCCTACAATGAGCAGTTCTTC. Its protein is CASGGDASYNEQFF.

The table lists this clone with a few counts. The chain uses TRBV7-9 and TRBJ1-1, with TRBD1 as a possible D gene (5 bases). V was cut by 1 base and J by 8 bases, with 14 bases left in between. The CDR3 consists of 14 residues. Per the germline V gene, CDR1 is SEHNR and CDR2 is FQNEAQ (reference sequence). The CDR3 region is CASSLDPRGGEAFF. The CDR3 bases are TGTGCCAGCAGCTTAGACCCAAGGGGAGGGGAAGCTTTCTTT.

The chain uses TRBV19 and TRBJ1-5; TRBD1 agrees at 8 bases. Trimming at V came to 6 bases and at J to 8 bases, leaving 9 bases not matched to a gene. The CDR3 is 14 residues long. CDR1 and CDR2 (germline): LNHDA, SQIVND (reference sequence). CDR3 DNA sequence: TGTGCCAGTAGCCCTTCAGGGGGCGTAAAGCCCCAGCATTTT. Protein product: CASSPSGGVKPQHF.

This clone has just a few counts. This rearrangement joins TRBV7-9 to TRBJ2-7; tentative D call: TRBD2 (6 bases). Trimming cost V 0 bases and J 3 bases, with 12 bases left between them. The germline V gene encodes CDR1 SEHNR and CDR2 FQNEAQ (reference sequence). This CDR3 region has 15 residues. CDR3 coding DNA: TGTGCCAGCAGCTTAGCGGGGGGAAAGGTCTACGAGCAGTACTTC. Translated: CASSLAGGKVYEQYF.

This clone appeared a single time. The chain links TRBV4-2 to TRBJ1-1; perhaps TRBD1 as D (6 bases). The CDR3 is made up of 16 amino acids. V dropped 4 bases and J dropped 0 bases, with 15 bases sitting between them. CDR1 and CDR2 from the germline V gene are LGHNA and YNFKEQ. In DNA form, the CDR3 reads TGTGCCAGCAGCCCAGCCCCACAGGGTATGAACACTGAAGCTTTCTTT. This sequence encodes CASSPAPQGMNTEAFF.

V gene TRBV25-1 combines with J gene TRBJ1-4; possibly TRBD1 for D (6 bases). This CDR3 comprises 15 residues. V was cut by 2 bases and J by 1 base, with 8 bases left in between. The germline V gene encodes CDR1 MGHDK and CDR2 SYGVNS. The CDR3 DNA reads TGTGCCAGCAGTGAACAGGGGCGAACTAATGAAAAACTGTTTTTT. Amino acid sequence: CASSEQGRTNEKLFF.

This clone occurred a few times. The V gene is TRBV18, the J gene TRBJ1-2; tentatively, D is TRBD1 (5 bases). CDR3 size: 15 residues. Deletions cut 0 bases from V and 6 bases from J, with 14 bases between. CDR1 is KGHSH and CDR2 is LQKENI in the germline V gene. CDR3 nucleotide sequence: TGTGCCAGCTCACCACCGGTCGGGGGGAAGAATGGCTACACCTTC. It codes for CASSPPVGGKNGYTF.

This clone was counted a few times. The rearrangement joins TRBV7-2 to TRBJ1-2, with D tentatively TRBD1 (5 bases). This CDR3 is built from 14 residues. Trimming took 7 bases from V and 5 from J, leaving 17 bases between them. Germline V gene lookup returns CDR1 SGHTA and CDR2 FQGNSA. DNA of the CDR3: TGTGCCAGCACCCGCCAAGGCGGGGGGTATGGCTACACCTTC. This codes for CASTRQGGGYGYTF.

This sequence joins TRBV19 and TRBJ1-5; TRBD1 aligns across 7 bases. V was pared by 3 bases and J by 2 bases, with 4 bases of the junction left unmatched. The CDR3 is 15 amino acids. In germline, CDR1 is LNHDA, CDR2 SQIVND (reference sequence). The CDR3 DNA follows: TGTGCCAGTAGTATGACAGGGAGGGGCAATCAGCCCCAGCATTTT. It translates to CASSMTGRGNQPQHF.

V and J are TRBV11-3 and TRBJ2-2; possibly TRBD1 for D (6 bases). V was pared by 1 base and J by 6 bases, with 12 bases between. The CDR3 sequence is 15 residues long. CDR1 is SGHNT, CDR2 YENEEA, per germline. CDR3: CASSLVQGFAGELFF. DNA for the CDR3: TGTGCCAGCAGCTTAGTTCAGGGGTTTGCCGGGGAGCTGTTTTTT.